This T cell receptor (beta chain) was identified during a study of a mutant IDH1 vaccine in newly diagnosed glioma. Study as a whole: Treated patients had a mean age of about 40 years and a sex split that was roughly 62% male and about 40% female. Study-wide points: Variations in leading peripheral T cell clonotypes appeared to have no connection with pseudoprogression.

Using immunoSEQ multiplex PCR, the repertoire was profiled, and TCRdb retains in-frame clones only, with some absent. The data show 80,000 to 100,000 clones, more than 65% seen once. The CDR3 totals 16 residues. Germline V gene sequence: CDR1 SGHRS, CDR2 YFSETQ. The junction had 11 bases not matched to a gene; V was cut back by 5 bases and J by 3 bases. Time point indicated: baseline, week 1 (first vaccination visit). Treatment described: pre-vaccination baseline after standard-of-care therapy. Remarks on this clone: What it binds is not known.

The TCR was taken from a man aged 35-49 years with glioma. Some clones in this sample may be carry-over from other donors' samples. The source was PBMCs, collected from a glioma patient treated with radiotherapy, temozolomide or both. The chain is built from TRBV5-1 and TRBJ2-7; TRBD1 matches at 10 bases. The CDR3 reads CASSFVTGGVGYEQYF. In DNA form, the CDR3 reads TGCGCCAGCAGTTTCGTGACAGGGGGCGTCGGCTACGAGCAGTACTTC.